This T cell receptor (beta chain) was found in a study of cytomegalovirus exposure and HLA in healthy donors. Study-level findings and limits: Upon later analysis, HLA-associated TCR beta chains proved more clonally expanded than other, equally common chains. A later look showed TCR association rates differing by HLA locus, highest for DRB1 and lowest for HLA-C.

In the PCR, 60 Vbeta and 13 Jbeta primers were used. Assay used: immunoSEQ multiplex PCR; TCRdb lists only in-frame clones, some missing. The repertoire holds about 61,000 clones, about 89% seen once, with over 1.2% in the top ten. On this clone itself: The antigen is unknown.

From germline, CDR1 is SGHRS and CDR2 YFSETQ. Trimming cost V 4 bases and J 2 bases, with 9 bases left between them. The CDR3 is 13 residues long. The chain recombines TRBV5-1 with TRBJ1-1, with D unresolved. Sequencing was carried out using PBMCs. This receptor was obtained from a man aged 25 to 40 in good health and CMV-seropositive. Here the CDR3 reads CASSTADNTEAFF. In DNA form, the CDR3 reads TGCGCCAGCAGCACAGCTGATAACACTGAAGCTTTCTTT.